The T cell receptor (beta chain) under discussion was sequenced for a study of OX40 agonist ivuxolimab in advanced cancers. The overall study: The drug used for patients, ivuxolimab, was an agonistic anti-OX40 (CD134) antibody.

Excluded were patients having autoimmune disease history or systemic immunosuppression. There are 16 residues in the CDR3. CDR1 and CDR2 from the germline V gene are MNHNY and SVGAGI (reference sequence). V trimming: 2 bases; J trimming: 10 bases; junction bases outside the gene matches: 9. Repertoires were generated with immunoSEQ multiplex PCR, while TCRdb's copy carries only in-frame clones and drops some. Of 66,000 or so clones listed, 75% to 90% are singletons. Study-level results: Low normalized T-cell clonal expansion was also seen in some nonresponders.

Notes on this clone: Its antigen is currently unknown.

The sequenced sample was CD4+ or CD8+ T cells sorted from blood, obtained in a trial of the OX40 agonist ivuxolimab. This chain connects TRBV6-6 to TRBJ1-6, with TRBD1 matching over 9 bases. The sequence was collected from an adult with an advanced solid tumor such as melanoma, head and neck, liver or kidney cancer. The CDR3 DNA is TGTGCCAGCAGTTACCACGGGACAGGGCCAATCTCACCCCTCCACTTT. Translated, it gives CASSYHGTGPISPLHF.